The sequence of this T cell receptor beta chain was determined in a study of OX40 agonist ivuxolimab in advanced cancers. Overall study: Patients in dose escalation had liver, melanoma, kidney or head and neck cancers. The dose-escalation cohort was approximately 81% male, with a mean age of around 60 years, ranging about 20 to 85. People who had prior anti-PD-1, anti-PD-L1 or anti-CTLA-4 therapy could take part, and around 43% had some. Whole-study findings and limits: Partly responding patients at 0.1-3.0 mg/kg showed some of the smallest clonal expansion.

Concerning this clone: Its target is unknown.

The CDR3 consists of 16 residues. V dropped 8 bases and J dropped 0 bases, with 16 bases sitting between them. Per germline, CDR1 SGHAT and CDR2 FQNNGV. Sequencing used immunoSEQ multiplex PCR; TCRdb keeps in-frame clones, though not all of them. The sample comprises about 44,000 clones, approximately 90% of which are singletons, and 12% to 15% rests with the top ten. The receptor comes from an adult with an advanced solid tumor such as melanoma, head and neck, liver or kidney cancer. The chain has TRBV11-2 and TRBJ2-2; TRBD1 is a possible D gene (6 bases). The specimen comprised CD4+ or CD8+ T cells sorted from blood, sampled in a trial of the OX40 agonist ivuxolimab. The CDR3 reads CASFPRGISNTGELFF. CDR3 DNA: TGTGCCAGCTTTCCCAGGGGCATTTCGAACACCGGGGAGCTGTTTTTT.